This T cell receptor beta chain is from a study of OX40 agonist ivuxolimab in advanced cancers. Study-level background: Ivuxolimab, which targeted the costimulatory receptor OX40 (CD134), was an agonistic, fully human IgG2 monoclonal antibody. Intravenous ivuxolimab was administered to patients every 2 weeks at six dose levels: 0.01, 0.1, 0.3, 1.5, 3 and 10 mg/kg. Of the approximately 50 dose-escalation patients, hepatocellular carcinoma was present in around 19, melanoma in some 15, renal cell carcinoma in 9 and head and neck cancer in 9. In the dose-escalation cohort, around four fifths of patients were male, and the mean age was around 60 years, with a range of about 23 to 85. Prior anti-PD-1, anti-PD-L1 or anti-CTLA-4 therapy was permitted, and checkpoint inhibitors had been received by more than 35% of dose-escalation patients. Partial responses were achieved by three dose-escalation patients, of whom one had hepatocellular carcinoma and two had cutaneous melanoma. Peripheral TCRbeta sequencing aimed to test whether ivuxolimab altered TCR sequence diversity and caused clonal T-cell expansion. The paper reports the monotherapy dose-escalation portion (N of about 47 patients) of the phase I ivuxolimab trial. The paper's findings and limits, for the study overall: Antigen specificity was not determined for the clonally expanded peripheral T cells. At doses of 0.1 to 3.0 mg/kg, clonal expansion of both CD4+ and CD8+ T cells in blood was seen between baseline and week 6. After ivuxolimab, more expanded clones were found on average in CD8+ T cells than in CD4+ T cells. In partial responders in the 0.1-3.0 mg/kg groups, normalized peripheral clonal expansion was found to be among the lowest, especially among CD8+ T cells. Low levels of normalized T-cell clonal expansion were also shown by some nonresponding patients.

For sequencing of the TCRbeta CDR3 region, genomic DNA was extracted from the sorted cells. TCRbeta CDR3 regions were sequenced using the immunoSEQ Assay. What TCRdb holds here is the immuneACCESS table cut down to in-frame rearrangements. Part of the clones is not present; checked against another copy, under half of the missing clones reflect an unresolved V gene, and the others are unexplained. Counted in this sample were 65,000 to 85,000 clones; approximately 89% of them appeared once. Around 1.9% of the sample is held by the ten biggest clonotypes. A remark on this clone: Its antigen specificity is not known. Per-nucleotide qualities are absent, and no much larger clonotype sits a single base away.

The trial excluded patients who had a history of autoimmune disease or who were on systemic immunosuppression. Peripheral blood for TCR sequencing was collected from all dose cohorts at baseline, on cycle 4 day 1, and on cycle 7 day 1. The samples were drawn from a first-in-human, open-label, multicenter phase I dose-escalation trial of ivuxolimab. Adults with locally advanced or metastatic melanoma, renal cell carcinoma, hepatocellular carcinoma or head and neck squamous cell carcinoma were enrolled in the trial. CD4+ and CD8+ T cells were sorted separately from peripheral blood before TCR sequencing. The origin of this receptor is an adult with an advanced solid tumor such as melanoma, head and neck, liver or kidney cancer. Here the sequenced sample was CD4+ or CD8+ T cells sorted from blood, taken in a trial of the OX40 agonist ivuxolimab.

CDR3 sequence: CASSLAVSSYNEQFF. The nucleotides are TGTGCCAGCAGTTTAGCGGTCAGCTCCTACAATGAGCAGTTCTTC. Recombination linked TRBV28 to TRBJ2-1, with the D gene too uncertain to name. The germline V gene yields MDHEN for CDR1 and SYDVKM for CDR2. The CDR3 holds 15 amino acids from the cysteine to the phenylalanine. Left in the record is the CDR3 DNA by itself, 45 bases read in frame from the first base. V is clipped by 2 bases and J by 0 bases, and the sequence between their germline boundaries is 8 bases long.